The rows below give T cell receptor beta chains drawn from one sample of a study of regulatory T cells in long-lasting Graves disease. TCRdb redid the calling of the multiplex PCR reads with MiXCR, one entry per CDR3 protein. The repertoire holds 400,000 to 500,000 distinct CDR3 sequences, with 14% as singletons. These data were also reused for a study on T cells in Graves' hyperthyroidism and ophthalmopathy.

Here the sequenced sample was peripheral blood mononuclear cells (PBMCs), taken at new diagnosis, from a patient treated with antithyroid drugs. These receptors were collected from a woman in her forties or fifties with Graves disease. The CDR3 runs from the conserved cysteine through the conserved F or W. A D gene is named only where the DNA matches it firmly. The size of a clone is reported for some rows only, either as once, few or many, or as a class for expanded clones.

many	TRBV28	TRBJ2-5	NA	TGTGCCAGCAGCCCTATGGTAGCTCCAGAGACCCAGTACTTC	CASSPMVAPETQYF
many	TRBV12-3/TRBV12-4	TRBJ2-2	NA	TGTGCCAGCAGGGCGAGTTGGAACACCGGGGAGCTGTTTTTT	CASRASWNTGELFF
NA	TRBV5-4	TRBJ2-7	NA	TGTGCCAGCAGATTATGGGATCCAATCTACAATGAGCAGTACTTC	CASRLWDPIYNEQYF
many	TRBV27	TRBJ2-2	NA	TGTGCCAGCAGTTTACTCGTAGGGGGTCAGGGAGGGACCGGGGAGCTGTTTTTT	CASSLLVGGQGGTGELFF
many	TRBV28	TRBJ2-7	TRBD1	TGTGCCAGCAGAGGGGTGACAGGGGCATTCTACGAGCAGTACTTC	CASRGVTGAFYEQYF
many	TRBV28	TRBJ1-1	NA	TGTGCCAGCAGTTTGCCAGGTAGCAACACTGAAGCTTTCTTT	CASSLPGSNTEAFF
many	TRBV20-1	TRBJ2-5	NA	TGCAGTGCTAGAGATCAGGACACCTGGAAGCCCCAAAGAAGGACCCAGTACTTC	CSARDQDTWKPQRRTQYF
NA	TRBV7-9	TRBJ2-6	NA	TGTGCCAGCAGCTTAGTTGTTTGGCAGGCCCCGAGCTCTGGGGCCAACGTCCTGACTTTC	CASSLVVWQAPSSGANVLTF
many	TRBV30	TRBJ1-1	TRBD1	TGTGCCTGGAGTGGACAGGGGGTGCACACTGAAGCTTTCTTT	CAWSGQGVHTEAFF
many	TRBV10-3	TRBJ1-2	NA	TGTGCCATCGCAGGCAGGGACTTAGGCTACACCTTC	CAIAGRDLGYTF
many	TRBV27	TRBJ2-3	NA	TGTGCCAGCCGTTTAGCTGATACGCAGTATTTT	CASRLADTQYF
many	TRBV7-9	TRBJ2-5	NA	TGTGCCAGCAGCTTAGTAGGGCTAGAGGAGACCCAGTACTTC	CASSLVGLEETQYF
many	TRBV5-1	TRBJ2-7	NA	TGCGCCAGCAGCTCGACGGGACCTCTCTACGAGCAGTACTTC	CASSSTGPLYEQYF
few	TRBV6-2/TRBV6-3	TRBJ2-2	NA	TGTGCCAGCAGCAGCAGTTACGACGTCAGGGAGCTGTTTTTT	CASSSSYDVRELFF
many	TRBV11-2	TRBJ2-1	TRBD1	TGTGCCGACAGGGTCGACAATGAGCAGTTCTTC	CADRVDNEQFF
many	TRBV3-1	TRBJ2-1	TRBD2	TGCGCCAGCACCCTAGCGGGAGCCTACAATGAGCAGTTCTTC	CASTLAGAYNEQFF
few	TRBV28	TRBJ1-1	TRBD1	TGTGCCAGCAGTCTCAGGACAGGGATAGGTTTCTTT	CASSLRTGIGFF
few	TRBV2	TRBJ2-2	NA	TGTGCCAGCTCTAGGGGATTGGGTACCGGGGAGCTGTTTTTT	CASSRGLGTGELFF
many	TRBV27	TRBJ1-4	TRBD1	TGTGCCAGCAGTCCCTTCCTCAGGGGGTTACAGACTGGTATTAATGAAAAACTGTTTTTT	CASSPFLRGLQTGINEKLFF
many	TRBV29-1	TRBJ2-2	TRBD2	TGCAGCGTTCATTCCCGGCTAGCGGGCACCGGGGAGCTGTTTTTT	CSVHSRLAGTGELFF
many	TRBV11-2	TRBJ2-3	NA	TGTGCCAGCAGCTCCGTCGGAGCAAGCACAGATACGCAGTATTTT	CASSSVGASTDTQYF
few	TRBV10-3	TRBJ2-2	TRBD1	TGTGCCATAACGACAGGGGCGAACACCGGGGAGCTGTTTTTT	CAITTGANTGELFF
NA	TRBV3-1	TRBJ2-7	NA	TGTGCCAGCAGTTTCCCGGGCATTCCCTACGAGCAGTACTTC	CASSFPGIPYEQYF
NA	TRBV29-1	TRBJ2-3	TRBD2	TGCAGCGTTGGAGGGCGGGAGATGTATACGCAGTATTTT	CSVGGREMYTQYF
NA	TRBV12-3/TRBV12-4	TRBJ1-1	TRBD1	TGTGCCAGCAGTGGACAGGGGGCACCGAACACTGAAGCTTTCTTT	CASSGQGAPNTEAFF